The rows below give T cell receptor beta chains drawn from one sample of a study of PD-L1 blockade in urothelial cancer. Sequenced by immunoSEQ multiplex PCR; TCRdb stores in-frame clones only, minus some. The sample yields roughly 67,000 clones, more than 75% seen once. Material: PBMCs, obtained around atezolizumab (anti-PD-L1) treatment. The receptors were sampled from a man between 60 and 70 years old with urothelial cancer. Each CDR3 is given with its conserved first and last residue. A D gene is named only where the DNA matches it firmly.

v_gene: TRBV10-3; d_gene: -; j_gene: TRBJ1-1; CDR3aa: CAISAGGNTEAFF
v_gene: TRBV4-1; d_gene: TRBD1; j_gene: TRBJ1-2; CDR3aa: CASSQAGTGLFYGYTF
v_gene: TRBV27; d_gene: TRBD1; j_gene: TRBJ1-5; CDR3aa: CASSPSGQGATWSNQPQHF
v_gene: TRBV6-5; d_gene: TRBD2; j_gene: TRBJ2-1; CDR3aa: CASSYRRGGYEQFF
v_gene: TRBV5-5; d_gene: -; j_gene: TRBJ2-5; CDR3aa: CASTAGAEETQYF
v_gene: TRBV11-3; d_gene: TRBD1; j_gene: TRBJ2-7; CDR3aa: CASSWGGDRGLYEQYF
v_gene: TRBV16; d_gene: TRBD2; j_gene: TRBJ2-1; CDR3aa: CASSQSRSGGANEQFF
v_gene: TRBV27; d_gene: -; j_gene: TRBJ1-4; CDR3aa: CASSLSRLREKLFF
v_gene: TRBV10-2; d_gene: TRBD2; j_gene: TRBJ2-1; CDR3aa: CASSSDLGQAGTSGTPYNEQFF
v_gene: TRBV9; d_gene: TRBD2; j_gene: TRBJ2-5; CDR3aa: CASSVGLARETQYF
v_gene: TRBV7-9; d_gene: TRBD1; j_gene: TRBJ2-2; CDR3aa: CASSLISQGTGELFF
v_gene: TRBV7-3; d_gene: TRBD1; j_gene: TRBJ1-2; CDR3aa: CASSQQGGAGGYTF
v_gene: TRBV5-1; d_gene: -; j_gene: TRBJ1-3; CDR3aa: CASGEGGGRNTIYF
v_gene: TRBV29-1; d_gene: -; j_gene: TRBJ1-2; CDR3aa: CSATGFYGYTF
v_gene: TRBV7-3; d_gene: -; j_gene: TRBJ1-3; CDR3aa: CASSLMSTDSGNTIYF
v_gene: TRBV6-4; d_gene: -; j_gene: TRBJ1-2; CDR3aa: CASSARGGSNYGYTF
v_gene: TRBV5-1; d_gene: -; j_gene: TRBJ2-1; CDR3aa: CASRFRGVDNEQFF
v_gene: TRBV6-5; d_gene: TRBD2; j_gene: TRBJ2-2; CDR3aa: CASDRLAGGPGELFF
v_gene: TRBV6-5; d_gene: -; j_gene: TRBJ1-5; CDR3aa: CASSYGRNQPQHF
v_gene: TRBV5-4; d_gene: TRBD1; j_gene: TRBJ2-5; CDR3aa: CASSRDSQETQYF
v_gene: TRBV6-6; d_gene: TRBD1; j_gene: TRBJ1-2; CDR3aa: CASSDRDRGGYTF
v_gene: TRBV6-6; d_gene: -; j_gene: TRBJ1-2; CDR3aa: CASSPGGNYGYTF
v_gene: TRBV6-4; d_gene: TRBD1; j_gene: TRBJ1-2; CDR3aa: CASSSGTGTYGYTF
v_gene: TRBV7-2; d_gene: -; j_gene: TRBJ2-3; CDR3aa: CASSLRTSTDTQYF
v_gene: TRBV7-3; d_gene: -; j_gene: TRBJ2-5; CDR3aa: CASSRDNGGQETQYF
v_gene: TRBV2; d_gene: -; j_gene: TRBJ1-5; CDR3aa: CASSAGSNQPQHF
v_gene: TRBV11-2; d_gene: TRBD1; j_gene: TRBJ2-2; CDR3aa: CASSLARGRGGELFF
v_gene: TRBV16; d_gene: TRBD1; j_gene: TRBJ1-2; CDR3aa: CASSQPGGNGYTF
v_gene: TRBV9; d_gene: TRBD1; j_gene: TRBJ1-1; CDR3aa: CASSQGVASLKGAFF
v_gene: TRBV7-7; d_gene: TRBD2; j_gene: TRBJ2-5; CDR3aa: CASSPRTSGETQYF
v_gene: TRBV28; d_gene: TRBD1; j_gene: TRBJ2-4; CDR3aa: CASSRTGQAKNIQYF
v_gene: TRBV19; d_gene: TRBD2; j_gene: TRBJ2-5; CDR3aa: CASSISVAGGPPAQYF
v_gene: TRBV30; d_gene: TRBD1; j_gene: TRBJ2-7; CDR3aa: CAFGTGAEQYF
v_gene: TRBV7-6; d_gene: TRBD2; j_gene: TRBJ2-7; CDR3aa: CASSPSGESSYEQYF
v_gene: TRBV19; d_gene: -; j_gene: TRBJ2-7; CDR3aa: CASKNRVVGEQYF
v_gene: TRBV7-2; d_gene: TRBD2; j_gene: TRBJ2-7; CDR3aa: CASSLAQGLAGGHEQYF
v_gene: TRBV6-5; d_gene: -; j_gene: TRBJ1-5; CDR3aa: CASRPQGGSNQPQHF
v_gene: TRBV27; d_gene: TRBD2; j_gene: TRBJ2-3; CDR3aa: CASSLGAGGTSTDTQYF